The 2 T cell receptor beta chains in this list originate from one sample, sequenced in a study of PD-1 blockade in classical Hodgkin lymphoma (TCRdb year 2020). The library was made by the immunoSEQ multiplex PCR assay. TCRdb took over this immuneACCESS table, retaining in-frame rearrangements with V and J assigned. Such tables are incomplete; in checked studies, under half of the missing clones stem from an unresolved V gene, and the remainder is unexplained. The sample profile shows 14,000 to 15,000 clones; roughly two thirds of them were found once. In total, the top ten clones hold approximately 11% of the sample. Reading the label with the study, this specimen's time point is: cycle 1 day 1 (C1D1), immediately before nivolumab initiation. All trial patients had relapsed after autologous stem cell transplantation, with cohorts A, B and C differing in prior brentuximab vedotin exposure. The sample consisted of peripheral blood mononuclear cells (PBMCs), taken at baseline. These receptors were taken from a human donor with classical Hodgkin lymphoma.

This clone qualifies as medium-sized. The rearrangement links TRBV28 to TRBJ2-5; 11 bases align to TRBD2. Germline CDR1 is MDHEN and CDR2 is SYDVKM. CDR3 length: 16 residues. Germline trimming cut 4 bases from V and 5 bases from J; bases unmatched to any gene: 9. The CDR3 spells CASSSLPSGRSETQYF. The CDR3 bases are TGTGCCAGCAGTTCCCTCCCTAGCGGGAGGTCGGAGACCCAGTACTTC.

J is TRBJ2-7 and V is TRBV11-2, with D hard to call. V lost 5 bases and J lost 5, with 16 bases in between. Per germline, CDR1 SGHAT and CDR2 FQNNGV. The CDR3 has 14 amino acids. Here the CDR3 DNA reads TGTGCCAGCAGCCCCGCCCCTAAAGACGACGAGCAGTACTTC. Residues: CASSPAPKDDEQYF.